This T cell receptor beta chain was sequenced for a study of blood T cell repertoires in COVID-19. At the level of the study: COVID-19 samples, acute and convalescent, were from the United States, Italy and Spain. PBMCs, B-cell-depleted T cells, or T cells were the source of the cDNA or gDNA that made up the material.

The CDR3 is made up of 15 amino acids. From germline, CDR1 is SGDLS and CDR2 YYNGEE. Trimming took 4 bases from V and 2 from J; bases not matched to a gene: 8. Clones were read by immunoSEQ multiplex PCR, and TCRdb kept only the in-frame ones, dropping some. The sample holds a few hundred thousand clones, over 75% seen once. Sequenced: peripheral blood. The source of this sequence is a woman aged 25-40 years with COVID-19, enrolled during active disease. This chain joins TRBV9 and TRBJ1-2; the match to TRBD1 covers 7 bases. The CDR3 loop is CASSTRQGSNYGYTF. DNA for the CDR3: TGTGCCAGCAGCACGCGACAGGGATCCAACTATGGCTACACCTTC. Combining the CDR3 with reference TRBV9 and TRBJ1-2 gives the whole variable domain DSGVTQTPKHLITATGQRVTLRCSPRSGDLSVYWYQQSLDQGLQFLIQYYNGEERAKGNILERFSAQQFPDLHSELNLSSLELGDSALYFCASSTRQGSNYGYTFGSGTRLTVV.